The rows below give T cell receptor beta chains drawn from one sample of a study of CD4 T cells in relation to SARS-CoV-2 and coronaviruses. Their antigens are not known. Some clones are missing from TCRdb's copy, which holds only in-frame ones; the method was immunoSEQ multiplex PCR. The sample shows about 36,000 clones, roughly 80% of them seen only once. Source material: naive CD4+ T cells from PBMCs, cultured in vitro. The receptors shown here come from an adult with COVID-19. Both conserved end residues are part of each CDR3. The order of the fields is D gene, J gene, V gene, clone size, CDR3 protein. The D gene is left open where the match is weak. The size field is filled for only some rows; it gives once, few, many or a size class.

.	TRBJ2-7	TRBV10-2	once	CASSDWGTPYEQYF
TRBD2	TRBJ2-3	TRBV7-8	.	CASSPRSLAGHTDTQYF
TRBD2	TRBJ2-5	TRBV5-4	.	CASSTLAGGQRETQYF
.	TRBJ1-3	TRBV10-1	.	CASSESIGLRGVGNTIYF
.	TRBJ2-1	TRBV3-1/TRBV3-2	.	CASSQGGSLTEQFF
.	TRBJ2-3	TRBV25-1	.	CASSIGHTDTQYF
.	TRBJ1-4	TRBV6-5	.	CASRGSFATNEKLFF
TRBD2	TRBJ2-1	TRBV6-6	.	CASSATSGRGNEQFF
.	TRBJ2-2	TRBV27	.	CASSSILRNTGELFF
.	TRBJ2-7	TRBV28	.	CASSHRRTDSEQYF
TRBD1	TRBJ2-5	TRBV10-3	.	CAISRDSGETQYF
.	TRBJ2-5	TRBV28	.	CASSPADPRRQETQYF
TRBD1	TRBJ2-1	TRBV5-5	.	CASSSRTGYSYNEQFF
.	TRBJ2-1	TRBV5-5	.	CASSWDNQNEQFF
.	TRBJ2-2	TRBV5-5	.	CASSSRDLNTGELFF
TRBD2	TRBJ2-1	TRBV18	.	CASSEASGYNEQFF
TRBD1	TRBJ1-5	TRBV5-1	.	CAREDREVVRGQPQHF
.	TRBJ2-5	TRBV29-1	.	CSVENSQETQYF
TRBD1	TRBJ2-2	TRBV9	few	CASNSGTGSAGELFF
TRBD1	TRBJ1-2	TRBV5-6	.	CASSLAQGPERRGYTF
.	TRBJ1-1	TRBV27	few	CASSRGLGEAFF
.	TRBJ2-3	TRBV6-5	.	CASVRSEEGDTQYF
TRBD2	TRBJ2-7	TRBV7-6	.	CASSPGASGRALGYEQYF
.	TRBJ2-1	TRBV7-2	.	CASSLRGANEQFF
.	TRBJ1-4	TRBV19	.	CASTTRGLVEKLFF
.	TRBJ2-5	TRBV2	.	CASSVDSWETQYF
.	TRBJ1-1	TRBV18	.	CASSPLPGLPLDTEAFF
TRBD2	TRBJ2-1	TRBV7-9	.	CASNQAGNSYNEQFF
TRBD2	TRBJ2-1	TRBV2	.	CASSELAGSSYNEQFF
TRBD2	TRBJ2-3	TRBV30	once	CAWSRGSPDTQYF
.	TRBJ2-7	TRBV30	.	CAWSATLFNTYEQYF
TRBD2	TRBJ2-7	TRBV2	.	CASSYGTSGSHEQYF
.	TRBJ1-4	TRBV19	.	CASRMAGATNEKLFF
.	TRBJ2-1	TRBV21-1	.	CASSKKLTGTSGKISYNEQFF
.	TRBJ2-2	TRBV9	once	CASSVGGNTGELFF
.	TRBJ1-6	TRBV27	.	CASRQDLYNSPLHF
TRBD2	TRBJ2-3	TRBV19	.	CASSRGTSGTWGTDTQYF
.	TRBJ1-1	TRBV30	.	CAWERWFTEAFF
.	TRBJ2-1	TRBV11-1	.	CASSWDSLTYNEQFF
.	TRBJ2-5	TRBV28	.	CASSLRSGETETQYF
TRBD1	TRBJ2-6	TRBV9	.	CASSVVGTGGSGANVLTF
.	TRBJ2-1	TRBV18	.	CASSPRGAAYNEQFF
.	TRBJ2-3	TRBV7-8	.	CASSVGRSSTDTQYF
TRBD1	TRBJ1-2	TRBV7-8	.	CASSLLVFGQGANGYTF
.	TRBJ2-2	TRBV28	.	CASTGNTGELFF
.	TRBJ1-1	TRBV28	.	CASSLLGAEAFF
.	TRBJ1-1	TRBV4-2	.	CASSQEEGRGEAFF
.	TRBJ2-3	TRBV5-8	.	CASSRSRTDTQYF
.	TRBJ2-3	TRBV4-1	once	CASSPPGGTGTDTQYF
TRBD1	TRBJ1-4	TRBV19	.	CASSATGGALEKLFF
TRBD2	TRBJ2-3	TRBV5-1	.	CASSFSGRGTDTQYF
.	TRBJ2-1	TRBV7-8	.	CASSWSGTSYNEQFF
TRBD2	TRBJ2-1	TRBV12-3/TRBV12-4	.	CASKASGYNEQFF
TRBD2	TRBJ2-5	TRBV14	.	CASSQEGRGTGLEETQYF
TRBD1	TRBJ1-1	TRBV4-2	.	CASSRTGTGDTEAFF